These 30 T cell receptor beta chains originate from one sample sequenced in a study of cytomegalovirus exposure and HLA in healthy donors. 60 Vbeta and 13 Jbeta primers were used in PCR. Only in-frame clones appear in the TCRdb table, and some are missing; sequencing was by immunoSEQ multiplex PCR. This repertoire shows tens of thousands of clones, approximately 84% found once; its top ten account for 1% to 1.5%. The sequencing input was PBMCs. Receptor source: a girl aged 2-10 years in good health and CMV-seropositive.

The chain employs TRBV5-1 and TRBJ1-1, with D perhaps TRBD1 (6 bases). The CDR3 sequence is 14 residues long. V lost 3 bases to trimming and J lost 4 bases, with 13 bases between them. Germline-derived CDR1 and CDR2 are SGHRS and YFSETQ. CDR3 sequence: CASSWTERGTEAFF. The CDR3 coding sequence is TGCGCCAGCAGCTGGACAGAAAGGGGCACTGAAGCTTTCTTT.

The rearrangement links TRBV28 to TRBJ1-2; no firm D call. CDR1 is MDHEN and CDR2 is SYDVKM in the germline V gene. The CDR3 runs to 13 residues. Trimming pared 6 bases from V and 3 bases from J, leaving 11 bases between. The CDR3 is CASSPNLDYGYTF. The CDR3 bases are TGTGCCAGCAGCCCTAACCTGGACTATGGCTACACCTTC.

The chain combines TRBV7-9 with TRBJ2-2; D may be TRBD2 (6 bases). Trimming stripped 5 bases from V and 5 bases from J, with 12 bases between. The CDR3 covers 14 residues. Germline CDR1 and CDR2: SEHNR and FQNEAQ (reference sequence). CDR3 region: CASSAAGGTGELFF. For the CDR3, the DNA is TGTGCCAGCAGCGCCGCCGGGGGAACCGGGGAGCTGTTTTTT. The variable domain in full, completed from reference TRBV7-9 and TRBJ2-2, reads DTGVSQNPRHKITKRGQNVTFRCDPISEHNRLYWYRQTLGQGPEFLTYFQNEAQLEKSRLLSDRFSAERPKGSFSTLEIQRTEQGDSAMYLCASSAAGGTGELFFGEGSRLTVL.

The chain couples TRBV21-1 to TRBJ1-2; the D segment call TRBD1 is taken from the table without a DNA check. TRBV21-1 constitutes a pseudogene. The CDR3 contains 15 residues. CDR3 region: CASSKRRDRDYGYTF. Here the CDR3 DNA reads TGTGCCAGCAGCAAAAGGAGGGACAGGGACTATGGCTACACCTTC.

The V and J genes are TRBV5-1 and TRBJ2-2; 14 positions match TRBD2. V was clipped by 4 bases and J by 4 bases; unmatched bases: 9. Germline V gene lookup returns CDR1 SGHRS and CDR2 YFSETQ. The CDR3 is made up of 18 amino acids. The CDR3 is CASSRTGTSGSGTGELFF. CDR3 DNA sequence: TGCGCCAGCAGCCGAACCGGGACTAGCGGGAGCGGCACCGGGGAGCTGTTTTTT.

This clone was seen a handful of times. This rearrangement joins TRBV6-5 to TRBJ2-1; 7 bases match TRBD1. V dropped 8 bases and J dropped 2; count of bases not matched to a gene: 3. CDR3 length: 13 residues. From germline, CDR1 is MNHEY and CDR2 SVGAGI. CDR3 DNA: TGTGCCAGCCGGGACAGCCCCTACAATGAGCAGTTCTTC. Protein product: CASRDSPYNEQFF.

The J gene is TRBJ2-1, the V gene TRBV4-1; 14 nucleotides agree with TRBD2. V shed 4 bases, J shed 10 bases, and the junction held 6 bases outside the gene matches. This CDR3 has 15 residues. Germline CDR1 reads MGHRA; CDR2 reads YSYEKL. This CDR3 is CASSPGTSGSVEQFF. The CDR3 coding sequence is TGCGCCAGCAGCCCAGGGACTAGCGGGAGCGTGGAGCAGTTCTTC.

This chain joins TRBV15 and TRBJ2-5, with TRBD2 identical over 8 bases. The germline V gene has CDR1 LNHNV and CDR2 YYDKDF (reference sequence). This CDR3 is built from 13 residues. V was pared by 9 bases and J by 5 bases, with 8 bases of the junction left unmatched. The CDR3 DNA reads TGTGCCACTACGACCGGGACTAGGGAGACCCAGTACTTC. Translated: CATTTGTRETQYF.

This clone appeared a single time. The chain has TRBV2 and TRBJ1-1; D remains unclear. V was pared by 2 bases and J by 5 bases, with 12 bases between. This CDR3 has 14 residues. Per germline, CDR1 SNHLY and CDR2 FYNNEI. The CDR3 nucleotides are TGTGCCAGCAGTGAAAGGCGTGCAGGAACTGAAGCTTTCTTT. Amino acid sequence: CASSERRAGTEAFF.

V is TRBV27 and J is TRBJ1-1; no reliable D call. The germline CDR1 and CDR2 sequences are MNHEY and SMNVEV (reference sequence). This CDR3 has 13 amino acids. The ends were cut back, 3 bases at V and 0 bases at J, with 5 bases in the middle. In DNA, the CDR3 is TGTGCCAGCAGTTTCCTACTGAACACTGAAGCTTTCTTT. Amino acids: CASSFLLNTEAFF.

The chain combines TRBV7-9 with TRBJ1-2; D is uncertain. CDR3 length equals 13 residues. The V end lost 5 bases, the J end lost 12 bases, and 19 bases lay between the germline ends. The germline gives CDR1 SEHNR, CDR2 FQNEAQ (reference sequence). This CDR3 is CASSPMTSQVHTF. In DNA form, the CDR3 reads TGTGCCAGCAGCCCCATGACGTCCCAGGTTCACACCTTC.

This clone was counted a few times. J is TRBJ2-7 and V is TRBV27; 13 nucleotides align to TRBD2. J gave up 1 base and V 4 bases, and 1 base lay outside the gene matches. Per the germline V gene, CDR1 is MNHEY and CDR2 is SMNVEV (reference sequence). The CDR3 runs 15 residues. In DNA form, the CDR3 reads TGTGCCAGCAGTTCACTAGCGGGAGGGTCCTACGAGCAGTACTTC. Its translation is CASSSLAGGSYEQYF.

The J gene is TRBJ1-2, the V gene TRBV2; no clear D. Per the germline V gene, CDR1 is SNHLY and CDR2 is FYNNEI. CDR3 length: 13 amino acids. V dropped 3 bases and J dropped 0 bases, with 5 bases sitting between them. The CDR3 region has the DNA TGTGCCAGCAGTGACGACACTAACTATGGCTACACCTTC. It encodes CASSDDTNYGYTF. Looking up the rest from reference TRBV2 and TRBJ1-2 gives the full variable domain: EPEVTQTPSHQVTQMGQEVILRCVPISNHLYFYWYRQILGQKVEFLVSFYNNEISEKSEIFDDQFSVERPDGSNFTLKIRSTKLEDSAMYFCASSDDTNYGYTFGSGTRLTVV.

The chain couples TRBV5-1 to TRBJ2-5, with 10 nucleotides matching TRBD2. V was pared by 2 bases and J by 7 bases, with 11 bases of the junction left unmatched. Per germline, CDR1 SGHRS and CDR2 YFSETQ. The CDR3 has 16 amino acids. The CDR3 is CASSLSGTSVFGTQYF. CDR3 coding DNA: TGCGCCAGCAGCTTATCCGGGACTAGCGTTTTCGGGACCCAGTACTTC.

The chain is built from TRBV4-1 and TRBJ1-1, with a possible D match to TRBD1 (5 bases). CDR1 and CDR2 from the germline V gene are MGHRA and YSYEKL. The CDR3 contains 16 residues. The V and J ends lost 0 bases and 4 bases respectively, with 15 bases between them. CDR3 nucleotide sequence: TGCGCCAGCAGCCAAGATGGAAAAGGCGGGGGCACTGAAGCTTTCTTT. This translates into CASSQDGKGGGTEAFF.

This chain links TRBV5-1 with TRBJ1-1; 8 positions agree with TRBD1. After removal of 4 bases from V and 4 bases from J, the junction contained 9 bases not matched to a gene. The germline CDR1 and CDR2 sequences are SGHRS and YFSETQ. The CDR3 has 15 residues. CDR3 in amino acids: CASSRGQDRLTEAFF. Written as DNA, the CDR3 is TGCGCCAGCAGCAGGGGACAGGACCGACTCACTGAAGCTTTCTTT.

This clone was picked up a small number of times. This chain links TRBV6-6 with TRBJ1-2; no clear D. Germline V gene data show CDR1 as MNHNY and CDR2 as SVGAGI (reference sequence). V lost 6 bases and J 0 bases, leaving 8 bases between the germline ends. CDR3 length: 13 residues. CDR3 residues: CASRSGPNYGYTF. CDR3 nucleotides: TGTGCCAGCAGAAGCGGACCTAACTATGGCTACACCTTC.

This clone was counted only a few times. The V call is TRBV6-1, the J call TRBJ2-1; 13 bases align to TRBD2. Germline CDR1 is MNHNS and CDR2 is SASEGT. The CDR3 runs 16 residues. The V gene end was trimmed by 4 bases and the J gene end by 2 bases; junction bases not matched to a gene: 2. The CDR3 bases are TGTGCCAGCAGTGCGACTAGCGGGAGGACCTACAATGAGCAGTTCTTC. It translates to CASSATSGRTYNEQFF.

Worth noting for this clone: The junction departs from germline at one end; a sequencing error may be responsible. The chain combines TRBV19 with TRBJ1-5; 8 positions agree with TRBD1. The CDR3 runs 11 residues. Per germline, CDR1 LNHDA and CDR2 SQIVND (reference sequence). The CDR3 DNA reads TGCGGGACAGGTAAAAATCAGCCCCAGCATTTT. It translates to CGTGKNQPQHF.

The chain employs TRBV7-9 and TRBJ2-7; TRBD2 agrees at 11 bases. This CDR3 has 15 residues. The trim removed 1 base at V and 5 bases at J, leaving 4 bases unmatched. Germline V gene sequence: CDR1 SEHNR, CDR2 FQNEAQ (reference sequence). The CDR3 region is CASSLVLAGGHEQYF. DNA of the CDR3: TGTGCCAGCAGCTTAGTCCTAGCGGGAGGACACGAGCAGTACTTC.

The rearrangement uses TRBV6-1 and TRBJ2-5; D unresolved. Gene TRBJ2-7 matches the end of the DNA better, so the J call may be wrong. Per the germline V gene, CDR1 is MNHNS and CDR2 is SASEGT. This CDR3 spans 16 amino acids. The CDR3 region has the DNA TGTGCCAGCAGTGAATTGGTAAGATTGAGCTCCTACGAGCAGTACTTC. Translated: CASSELVRLSSYEQYF.

The chain combines TRBV30 with TRBJ2-6, with D tentatively TRBD2 (6 bases). Looked up from germline, CDR1 is GTSNPN and CDR2 is SVGIG (reference sequence). V was trimmed by 8 bases and J by 0 bases, leaving 8 bases between them. There are 13 residues in the CDR3. As DNA, the CDR3 is TGTGCCGCCGGGGGCTCTGGGGCCAACGTCCTGACTTTC. It specifies CAAGGSGANVLTF.

V usage is TRBV29-1 and J usage is TRBJ2-5; TRBD2 matches 9 bases. The germline CDR1 and CDR2 sequences are SQVTM and ANQGSEA. V was clipped by 4 bases and J by 5 bases; unmatched bases: 5. The CDR3 spans 13 residues. CDR3 residues: CSVARSGRETQYF. In DNA form, the CDR3 reads TGCAGCGTTGCCCGGAGCGGGAGGGAGACCCAGTACTTC.

The chain is built from TRBV13 and TRBJ1-1; the D is unclear. Germline-derived CDR1 and CDR2 are PRHDT and FYEKMQ (reference sequence). The V gene lost 5 bases and the J gene lost 3 bases, with 16 bases spanning the gap. The CDR3 has 15 amino acids. DNA of the CDR3: TGTGCCAGCAGCCCCTGGGTCAGTCGGGACACTGAAGCTTTCTTT. It codes for CASSPWVSRDTEAFF.

CDR3 sequence: CASSVGQGTGELFF. In nucleotides, the CDR3 is TGTGCCAGCAGCGTGGGACAGGGGACCGGGGAGCTGTTTTTT. The genes are TRBV13 and TRBJ2-2; 10 nucleotides align to TRBD1. Germline V gene sequence: CDR1 PRHDT, CDR2 FYEKMQ (reference sequence). The junction had 2 bases not matched to a gene; V was cut back by 5 bases and J by 5 bases. The CDR3 runs 14 residues.

There are a few counts of this clone. V gene TRBV5-6 combines with J gene TRBJ2-1; maybe TRBD2 (5 bases). Germline assignment: CDR1 SGHDT and CDR2 YYEEEE. CDR3 length: 13 amino acids. Deletions cut 4 bases from V and 15 bases from J, with 20 bases between. In DNA, the CDR3 is TGTGCCAGCAGCGGGAGACTCGGAGGTCCCACGTTCTTC. Translated, it gives CASSGRLGGPTFF.

The V call is TRBV4-1, the J call TRBJ2-3, with D hard to call. The V end was cut by 2 bases, the J end by 6 bases, with 15 bases between. The V gene's germline CDR1 is MGHRA and CDR2 YSYEKL. The CDR3 runs to 15 residues. The CDR3 is CASSQSLTVVDTQYF. CDR3 DNA: TGCGCCAGCAGCCAAAGCCTTACAGTTGTGGATACGCAGTATTTT.

The J gene is TRBJ1-2, the V gene TRBV21-1; TRBD1 is taken as the D call from the table, unchecked against the DNA. TRBV21-1 has pseudogene status. This CDR3 contains 16 residues. CDR3 sequence reads: CASVNRGRRVYYGYTF. The CDR3 DNA sequence: TGTGCCAGCGTTAACAGGGGGCGCAGGGTCTACTATGGCTACACCTTC.

The chain carries TRBV9 and TRBJ1-1, with a weak D call TRBD1 (5 bases). With 0 bases removed from V and 1 base from J, the gap between germline ends came to 7 bases. Germline CDR1 and CDR2: SGDLS and YYNGEE. The CDR3 runs to 14 residues. The CDR3 region is CASSVDQGNTEAFF. The CDR3 nucleotides read TGTGCCAGCAGCGTAGATCAGGGGAACACTGAAGCTTTCTTT.

This chain uses TRBV14 with TRBJ1-2; no reliable D call. The germline V gene encodes CDR1 SGHDN and CDR2 FVKESK. Between the trimmed V and J ends, which lost 1 base and 1 base, there was a span of 19 bases. The CDR3 totals 18 residues. CDR3 in amino acids: CASSQVPGLWRVNYGYTF. Here the CDR3 DNA reads TGTGCCAGCAGCCAAGTTCCCGGCTTGTGGAGAGTTAACTATGGCTACACCTTC.